The 8 T cell receptor beta chains below come from one sample, sequenced in a study of T cells in localized non-small cell lung cancer. Here immunoSEQ multiplex PCR was the method, and the copy in TCRdb shows in-frame clones only, minus some. The sample has about 16,000 clones, 70% to 90% seen once; the top ten hold about 24%. The sequenced sample was peripheral blood, obtained before any cancer treatment. These TCRs come from a male donor older than 55 with stage I lung adenocarcinoma.

This chain uses TRBV19 with TRBJ1-1; TRBD1 matches 9 bases. Germline assignment: CDR1 LNHDA and CDR2 SQIVND (reference sequence). Trimming took 7 bases from V and 3 from J; bases not matched to a gene: 9. CDR3 length: 15 amino acids. The CDR3: CASIPATGGYTEAFF. The CDR3 bases are TGTGCCAGTATTCCTGCGACAGGGGGGTACACTGAAGCTTTCTTT.

The chain couples TRBV7-2 to TRBJ2-3, with 8 bases lining up with TRBD2. With V trimmed by 2 bases and J by 7 bases, 8 bases remained unmatched. Germline assignment: CDR1 SGHTA and CDR2 FQGNSA. This CDR3 has 15 amino acids. For the CDR3, the DNA is TGTGCCAGCAGCTTATCCGGGCGGGAGGCTTATACGCAGTATTTT. This translates into CASSLSGREAYTQYF.

The CDR3 reads CASNQQTGGGNEQFF. CDR3 DNA: TGTGCCAGCAACCAACAGACAGGGGGCGGCAATGAGCAGTTCTTC. This sequence joins TRBV2 and TRBJ2-1, with 10 bases matching TRBD1. The CDR3 consists of 15 residues. Germline CDR1 reads SNHLY; CDR2 reads FYNNEI. J was trimmed by 6 bases and V by 7 bases; bases with no gene match: 9.

This clone was picked up a small number of times. The chain links TRBV7-9 to TRBJ1-1; D remains ambiguous. CDR3 length: 14 amino acids. V dropped 0 bases and J dropped 5 bases, with 10 bases sitting between them. The V gene's germline CDR1 is SEHNR and CDR2 FQNEAQ (reference sequence). This CDR3 is CASSLARPGTEAFF. The CDR3 DNA follows: TGTGCCAGCAGCTTAGCGCGTCCGGGGACTGAAGCTTTCTTT. The full variable domain, its missing parts supplied by reference TRBV7-9 and TRBJ1-1, is DTGVSQNPRHKITKRGQNVTFRCDPISEHNRLYWYRQTLGQGPEFLTYFQNEAQLEKSRLLSDRFSAERPKGSFSTLEIQRTEQGDSAMYLCASSLARPGTEAFFGQGTRLTVV.

The chain is built from TRBV7-2 and TRBJ2-2, with TRBD2 identical over 7 bases. Losses at the gene ends were 4 bases for V and 6 bases for J; bases not matched to a gene: 11. Germline V CDR1 and CDR2: SGHTA, FQGNSA. This CDR3 comprises 16 residues. The CDR3, as DNA: TGTGCCAGCAGCTCGAGGTTGACGGGGGGACCCGGGGAGCTGTTTTTT. It translates to CASSSRLTGGPGELFF. The whole variable domain, filled in from reference TRBV7-2 and TRBJ2-2, reads GAGVSQSPSNKVTEKGKDVELRCDPISGHTALYWYRQSLGQGLEFLIYFQGNSAPDKSGLPSDRFSAERTGGSVSTLTIQRTQQEDSAVYLCASSSRLTGGPGELFFGEGSRLTVL.

The chain links TRBV30 to TRBJ1-6; weak D call: TRBD1 (5 bases). This CDR3 is 14 amino acids long. V was pared by 6 bases and J by 6 bases, with 15 bases between. Per the germline V gene, CDR1 is GTSNPN and CDR2 is SVGIG (reference sequence). CDR3: CACGRGQSNSPLHF. The CDR3 bases are TGTGCCTGTGGTAGGGGCCAGAGTAATTCACCCCTCCACTTT.

This clone was recorded once. This chain uses TRBV28 with TRBJ2-4, with D unresolved. This CDR3 has 14 amino acids. Trimming took 3 bases from V and 10 from J, leaving 16 bases between them. The germline V gene has CDR1 MDHEN and CDR2 SYDVKM. CDR3 bases: TGTGCCAGCAGTTTGAGGTATGCTAGAGAGATTCAGTACTTC. Translation gives CASSLRYAREIQYF.

This chain links TRBV15 with TRBJ1-5; the match to TRBD1 covers 12 bases. The CDR3 sequence is 17 residues long. J gave up 3 bases and V 0 bases, and 3 bases lay outside the gene matches. Germline V gene lookup returns CDR1 LNHNV and CDR2 YYDKDF (reference sequence). CDR3 loop: CATSRDWGQGANQPQHF. As DNA, the CDR3 is TGTGCCACCAGCAGAGATTGGGGACAGGGGGCCAATCAGCCCCAGCATTTT.